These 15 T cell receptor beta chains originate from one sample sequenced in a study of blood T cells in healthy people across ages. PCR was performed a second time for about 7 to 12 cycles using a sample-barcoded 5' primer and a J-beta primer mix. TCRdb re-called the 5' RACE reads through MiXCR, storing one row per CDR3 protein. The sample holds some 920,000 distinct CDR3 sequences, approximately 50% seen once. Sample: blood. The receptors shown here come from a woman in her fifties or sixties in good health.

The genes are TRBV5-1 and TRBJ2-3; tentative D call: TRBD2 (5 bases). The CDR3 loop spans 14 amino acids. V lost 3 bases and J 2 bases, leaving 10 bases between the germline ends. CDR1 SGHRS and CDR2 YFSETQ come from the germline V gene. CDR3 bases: TGCGCCAGCAGCTCCGGGATGTCCACAGATACGCAGTATTTT. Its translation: CASSSGMSTDTQYF.

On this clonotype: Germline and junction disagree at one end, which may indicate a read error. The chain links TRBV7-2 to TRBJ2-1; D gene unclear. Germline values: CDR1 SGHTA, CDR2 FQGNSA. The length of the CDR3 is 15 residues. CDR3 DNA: TGTGCCAGCAGCTTAAGTGTAGCCTCCGACAATGAGCAGTTCTTC. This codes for CASSLSVASDNEQFF. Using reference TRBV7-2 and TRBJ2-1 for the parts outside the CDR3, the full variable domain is GAGVSQSPSNKVTEKGKDVELRCDPISGHTALYWYRQSLGQGLEFLIYFQGNSAPDKSGLPSDRFSAERTGGSVSTLTIQRTQQEDSAVYLCASSLSVASDNEQFFGPGTRLTVL.

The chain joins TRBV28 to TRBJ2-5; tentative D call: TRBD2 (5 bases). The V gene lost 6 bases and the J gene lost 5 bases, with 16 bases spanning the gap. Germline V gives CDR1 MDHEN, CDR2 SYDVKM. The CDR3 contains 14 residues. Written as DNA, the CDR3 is TGTGCCAGCAGCAACGCTGGGCGAGGGGAGACCCAGTACTTC. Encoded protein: CASSNAGRGETQYF.

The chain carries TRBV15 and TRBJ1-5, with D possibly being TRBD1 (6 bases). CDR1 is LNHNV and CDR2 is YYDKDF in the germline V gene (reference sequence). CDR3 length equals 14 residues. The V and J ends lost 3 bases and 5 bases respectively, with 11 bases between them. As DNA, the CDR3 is TGTGCCACCAGCAGGAGACAGGACTATCAGCCCCAGCATTTT. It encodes CATSRRQDYQPQHF.

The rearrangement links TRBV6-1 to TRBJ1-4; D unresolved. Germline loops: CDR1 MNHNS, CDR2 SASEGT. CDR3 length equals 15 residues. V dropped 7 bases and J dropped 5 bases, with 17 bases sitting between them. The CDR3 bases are TGTGCCAGCACCGGTTCGCGTTCTTACAATGAAAAACTGTTTTTT. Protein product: CASTGSRSYNEKLFF.

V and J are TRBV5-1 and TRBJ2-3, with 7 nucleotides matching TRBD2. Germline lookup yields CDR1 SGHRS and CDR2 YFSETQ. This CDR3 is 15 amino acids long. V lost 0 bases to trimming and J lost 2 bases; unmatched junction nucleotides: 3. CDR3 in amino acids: CASSLVAGFTDTQYF. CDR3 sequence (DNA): TGCGCCAGCAGCTTGGTAGCGGGTTTCACAGATACGCAGTATTTT.

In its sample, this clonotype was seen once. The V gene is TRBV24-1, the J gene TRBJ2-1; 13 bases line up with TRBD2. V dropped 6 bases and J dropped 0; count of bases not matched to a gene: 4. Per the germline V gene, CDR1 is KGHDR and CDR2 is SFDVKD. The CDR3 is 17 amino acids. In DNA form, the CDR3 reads TGTGCCACCAGTCCGGGACTAGCGGGACTCTCCTACAATGAGCAGTTCTTC. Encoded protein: CATSPGLAGLSYNEQFF.

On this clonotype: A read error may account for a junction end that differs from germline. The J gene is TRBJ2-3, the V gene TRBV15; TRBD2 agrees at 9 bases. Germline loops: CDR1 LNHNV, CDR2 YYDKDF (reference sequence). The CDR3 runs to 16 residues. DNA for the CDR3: TGTACCACCAGCAGAGATCTTAGCGGGAGTCCAGATACGCAGTATTTT. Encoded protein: CTTSRDLSGSPDTQYF.

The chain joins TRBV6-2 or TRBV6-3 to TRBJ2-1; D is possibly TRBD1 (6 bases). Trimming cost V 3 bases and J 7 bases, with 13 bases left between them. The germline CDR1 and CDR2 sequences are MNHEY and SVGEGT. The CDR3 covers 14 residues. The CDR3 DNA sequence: TGTGCCAGCAGTTATGGGGACATTAGGAATGAGCAGTTCTTC. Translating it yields CASSYGDIRNEQFF.

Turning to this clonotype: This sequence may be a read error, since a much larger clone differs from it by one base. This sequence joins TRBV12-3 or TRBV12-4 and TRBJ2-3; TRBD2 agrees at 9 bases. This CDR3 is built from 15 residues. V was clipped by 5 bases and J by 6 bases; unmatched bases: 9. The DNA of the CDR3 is TGTGCCAGCAGTCTCGGAATAGCGGGAGTGGATACGCAGTATTTT. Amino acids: CASSLGIAGVDTQYF.

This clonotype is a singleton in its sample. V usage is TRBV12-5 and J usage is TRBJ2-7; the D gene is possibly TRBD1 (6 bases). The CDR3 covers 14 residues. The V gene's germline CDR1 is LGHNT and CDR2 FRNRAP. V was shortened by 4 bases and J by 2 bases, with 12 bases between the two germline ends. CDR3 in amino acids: CASGWAQGPYEQYF. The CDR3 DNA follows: TGTGCTAGTGGTTGGGCACAGGGACCCTACGAGCAGTACTTC.

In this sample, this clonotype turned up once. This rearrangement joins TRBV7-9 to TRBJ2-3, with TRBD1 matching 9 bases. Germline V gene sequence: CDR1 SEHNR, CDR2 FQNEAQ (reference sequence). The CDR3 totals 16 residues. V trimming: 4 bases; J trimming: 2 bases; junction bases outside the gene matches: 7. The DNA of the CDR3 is TGTGCCAGCAGCTACTCCGGGACAGGGACCACAGATACGCAGTATTTT. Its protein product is CASSYSGTGTTDTQYF.

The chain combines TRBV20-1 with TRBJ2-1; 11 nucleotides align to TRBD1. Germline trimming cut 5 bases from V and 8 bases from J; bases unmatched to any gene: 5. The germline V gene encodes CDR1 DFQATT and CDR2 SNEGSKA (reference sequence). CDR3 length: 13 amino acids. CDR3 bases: TGCAGTGCTTACCCGGGACAGGGGGATGAGCAGTTCTTC. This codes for CSAYPGQGDEQFF.

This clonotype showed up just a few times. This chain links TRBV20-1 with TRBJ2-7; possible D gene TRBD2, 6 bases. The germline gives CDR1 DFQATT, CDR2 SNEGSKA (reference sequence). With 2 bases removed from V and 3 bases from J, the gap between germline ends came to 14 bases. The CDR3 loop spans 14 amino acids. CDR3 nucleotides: TGCAGTGCTAGACCACGCGGGAATCTCTACGAGCAGTACTTC. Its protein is CSARPRGNLYEQYF.

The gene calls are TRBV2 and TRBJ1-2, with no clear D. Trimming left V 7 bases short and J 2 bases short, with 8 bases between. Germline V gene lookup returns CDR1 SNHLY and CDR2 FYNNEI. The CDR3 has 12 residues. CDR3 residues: CASKGGNYGYTF. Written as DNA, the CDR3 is TGTGCCAGCAAGGGCGGGAACTATGGCTACACCTTC.